A single sample gave rise to the 21 T cell receptor beta chains below, sequenced in a study of Ad26.COV2.S vaccination and SARS-CoV-2 variants. Assay used: immunoSEQ multiplex PCR; TCRdb lists only in-frame clones, some missing. The sample holds 350,000 to 500,000 clones, more than 75% seen once. Treatment indicated: roughly 20 received Ad26.COV2.S at low or high dose, single or two shots; 5 received placebo; per-sample allocation not given. On day 63 after the first injection, vaccine and placebo recipients gave samples. The sample here was peripheral blood, taken in a trial of Ad26.COV2.S vaccine versus placebo. The receptors here all came from a person aged 18-60 years who received the Ad26.COV2.S COVID-19 vaccine or a placebo.

This clone occurred a few times. Other nucleotide sequences from this sample produce the same CDR3. The rearrangement joins TRBV28 to TRBJ1-1; no clear D gene. This CDR3 has 11 residues. CDR1 is MDHEN and CDR2 is SYDVKM in the germline V gene. V gave up 3 bases and J gave up 6 bases, with 5 bases separating them. In nucleotides, the CDR3 is TGTGCCAGCAGTTTCGCGGCTGAAGCTTTCTTT. Protein product: CASSFAAEAFF.

The V and J genes are TRBV12-3 or TRBV12-4 and TRBJ1-2; no reliable D call. This CDR3 region has 13 residues. V shed 5 bases and J shed 1 base, with 8 bases lying between them. CDR3 DNA sequence: TGTGCCAGCAGTGTCGTCGTTAACTATGGCTACACCTTC. Translating it yields CASSVVVNYGYTF.

The chain has TRBV6-4 and TRBJ2-3, with 8 bases aligning to TRBD1. This CDR3 has 14 amino acids. The germline gives CDR1 MRHNA, CDR2 SNTAGT. V shed 3 bases, J shed 3 bases, and the junction held 2 bases outside the gene matches. In DNA, the CDR3 is TGTGCCAGCAGTGAGACAGGGGAAACAGATACGCAGTATTTT. It specifies CASSETGETDTQYF.

In its sample, this clone was seen a few times. The chain carries TRBV11-2 and TRBJ2-7; 8 bases map to TRBD1. Trimming took 3 bases from V and 3 from J; bases not matched to a gene: 1. Germline V gene sequence: CDR1 SGHAT, CDR2 FQNNGV. CDR3 length equals 13 residues. The CDR3 nucleotides are TGTGCCAGCAGCTTGACAGGGGACTACGAGCAGTACTTC. Translation gives CASSLTGDYEQYF.

Concerning this clone itself: This may arise from a read error, as a much more abundant clone is one base away. The chain links TRBV7-2 to TRBJ1-3, with 7 nucleotides matching TRBD1. Germline CDR1 and CDR2: SGHTA and FQGNSA. V shed 5 bases and J 2 bases; nucleotides not matched to a gene: 3. This CDR3 is built from 14 residues. The CDR3 bases are TGTGCCAGCAGCCCGACAGGGACTGGAAACACCATATATTTT. Translating it yields CASSPTGTGNTIYF.

V gene TRBV7-3 combines with J gene TRBJ1-2; D unresolved. V was cut by 1 base and J by 2 bases, with 14 bases left in between. This CDR3 contains 16 residues. Germline CDR1 SGHTA, CDR2 FQGTGA. The CDR3 is CASSLNVGGWNYGYTF. CDR3 bases: TGTGCCAGCAGCTTAAACGTTGGTGGCTGGAACTATGGCTACACCTTC.

The rearrangement links TRBV5-5 to TRBJ2-1; D is perhaps TRBD1 (6 bases). Trimming shortened V by 0 bases and J by 2 bases, and 9 bases separated the two germline ends. Germline V lookup: CDR1 SGHKS, CDR2 YYEKEE (reference sequence). There are 15 residues in the CDR3. The CDR3 here is CASSLDRDTYNEQFF. The CDR3 bases are TGTGCCAGCAGCTTGGACCGGGACACCTACAATGAGCAGTTCTTC. Supplemented by reference TRBV5-5 and TRBJ2-1, the full variable domain reads DAGVTQSPTHLIKTRGQQVTLRCSPISGHKSVSWYQQVLGQGPQFIFQYYEKEERGRGNFPDRFSARQFPNYSSELNVNALLLGDSALYLCASSLDRDTYNEQFFGPGTRLTVL.

This clone was observed a handful of times. The V gene is TRBV5-5, the J gene TRBJ2-7; D might be TRBD2 (6 bases). The germline CDR1 and CDR2 sequences are SGHKS and YYEKEE (reference sequence). Trimming removed 3 bases at V and 6 bases at J, with 16 bases between. The CDR3 covers 14 residues. The DNA for the CDR3 is TGTGCCAGCAGCTCCCCCCTTGGGGGGACCGAGCAGTACTTC. Protein product: CASSSPLGGTEQYF. Looking up the rest from reference TRBV5-5 and TRBJ2-7 gives the full variable domain: DAGVTQSPTHLIKTRGQQVTLRCSPISGHKSVSWYQQVLGQGPQFIFQYYEKEERGRGNFPDRFSARQFPNYSSELNVNALLLGDSALYLCASSSPLGGTEQYFGPGTRLTVT.

The J gene is TRBJ1-2, the V gene TRBV9; D may be TRBD1 (5 bases). CDR3 length equals 14 residues. Trimming left V 0 bases short and J 4 bases short, with 10 bases between. Germline CDR1 reads SGDLS; CDR2 reads YYNGEE. The CDR3 spells CASSVEAGRYGYTF. Written as DNA, the CDR3 is TGTGCCAGCAGCGTAGAAGCAGGGCGCTATGGCTACACCTTC. The whole variable domain, remainder taken from reference TRBV9 and TRBJ1-2, is DSGVTQTPKHLITATGQRVTLRCSPRSGDLSVYWYQQSLDQGLQFLIQYYNGEERAKGNILERFSAQQFPDLHSELNLSSLELGDSALYFCASSVEAGRYGYTFGSGTRLTVV.

The rearrangement uses TRBV7-9 and TRBJ1-2; the D is unclear. The CDR3 is 15 amino acids. The V gene lost 1 base and the J gene lost 5 bases, with 14 bases spanning the gap. Germline loops: CDR1 SEHNR, CDR2 FQNEAQ (reference sequence). In nucleotides, the CDR3 is TGTGCCAGCAGCTTAGTGCCAGGTTTGGATTATGGCTACACCTTC. Translation: CASSLVPGLDYGYTF.

V and J are TRBV5-1 and TRBJ2-2, with D unresolved. This CDR3 has 14 residues. V was trimmed by 2 bases and J by 6 bases, leaving 11 bases between them. Per germline, CDR1 SGHRS and CDR2 YFSETQ. CDR3 protein: CASSFGSDPGELFF. CDR3 in DNA: TGCGCCAGCAGCTTCGGGTCCGACCCCGGGGAGCTGTTTTTT. Full variable domain (missing parts from reference TRBV5-1 and TRBJ2-2): KAGVTQTPRYLIKTRGQQVTLSCSPISGHRSVSWYQQTPGQGLQFLFEYFSETQRNKGNFPGRFSGRQFSNSRSEMNVSTLELGDSALYLCASSFGSDPGELFFGEGSRLTVL.

The chain employs TRBV4-1 and TRBJ2-7, with D perhaps TRBD2 (6 bases). There are 15 residues in the CDR3. CDR1 and CDR2 from the germline V gene are MGHRA and YSYEKL. Trimming removed 0 bases at V and 0 bases at J, with 9 bases between. The CDR3 reads CASSQELAVSYEQYF. The DNA of the CDR3 is TGCGCCAGCAGCCAAGAACTAGCTGTCTCCTACGAGCAGTACTTC.

The chain is built from TRBV7-8 and TRBJ2-5; 7 nucleotides align to TRBD2. Trimming cost V 2 bases and J 0 bases; bases outside gene matches: 6. The CDR3 length is 16 residues. Looked up from germline, CDR1 is SGHVS and CDR2 is FQNEAQ. The DNA for the CDR3 is TGTGCCAGCAGCTTATTCCAGCGGGGATACCAAGAGACCCAGTACTTC. This gives the protein CASSLFQRGYQETQYF.

This clone has just one count. The chain uses TRBV28 and TRBJ1-6; D not certain. The CDR3 spans 15 residues. V gave up 2 bases and J gave up 10 bases, with 15 bases separating them. Germline V CDR1 and CDR2: MDHEN, SYDVKM. CDR3 nucleotide sequence: TGTGCCAGCAGTTTAGACGGCCGGGGTTGGTCACCCCTCCACTTT. Translation gives CASSLDGRGWSPLHF.

V gene TRBV5-1 combines with J gene TRBJ2-5; 8 positions agree with TRBD1. V dropped 4 bases and J dropped 2; count of bases not matched to a gene: 4. The germline V gene has CDR1 SGHRS and CDR2 YFSETQ. This CDR3 comprises 14 residues. CDR3 in DNA: TGCGCCAGCAGCGGACAGGGCCAACAAGAGACCCAGTACTTC. This codes for CASSGQGQQETQYF. Drawing the rest from reference TRBV5-1 and TRBJ2-5, the complete variable domain is KAGVTQTPRYLIKTRGQQVTLSCSPISGHRSVSWYQQTPGQGLQFLFEYFSETQRNKGNFPGRFSGRQFSNSRSEMNVSTLELGDSALYLCASSGQGQQETQYFGPGTRLLVL.

J is TRBJ2-7 and V is TRBV11-2; D unclear. The CDR3 is 14 amino acids. Germline lookup yields CDR1 SGHAT and CDR2 FQNNGV. V lost 5 bases and J lost 2, with 13 bases in between. CDR3 coding DNA: TGTGCCAGCAGCGTCCAAAGGGCGGCCTACGAGCAGTACTTC. Its protein product is CASSVQRAAYEQYF.

The chain carries TRBV27 and TRBJ1-2; perhaps TRBD1 as D (6 bases). Germline V gives CDR1 MNHEY, CDR2 SMNVEV (reference sequence). The CDR3 length is 16 residues. Trimming took 8 bases from V and 6 from J, leaving 25 bases between them. The CDR3 DNA is TGTGCCAGCCGTACAAACCAAGCCACAGGGACCCATGGCTACACCTTC. Translated: CASRTNQATGTHGYTF.

The gene calls are TRBV11-2 and TRBJ1-2; D is possibly TRBD1 (5 bases). This CDR3 contains 15 residues. The V end lost 1 base, the J end lost 4 bases, and 13 bases lay between the germline ends. The germline V gene encodes CDR1 SGHAT and CDR2 FQNNGV. The CDR3 coding sequence is TGTGCCAGCAGCTTAGTAGGGGCCGGGGGCTATGGCTACACCTTC. This translates into CASSLVGAGGYGYTF.

The chain is built from TRBV5-6 and TRBJ2-3; 8 bases align to TRBD2. The germline V gene encodes CDR1 SGHDT and CDR2 YYEEEE. The CDR3 is made up of 15 amino acids. With 4 bases clipped from V and 1 base from J, the junction kept 5 bases outside the gene matches. The CDR3 here is CASSLYSGGTDTQYF. CDR3 nucleotide sequence: TGTGCCAGCAGCCTATATAGCGGGGGCACAGATACGCAGTATTTT. Filled out from reference TRBV5-6 and TRBJ2-3, the complete variable domain reads DAGVTQSPTHLIKTRGQQVTLRCSPKSGHDTVSWYQQALGQGPQFIFQYYEEEERQRGNFPDRFSGHQFPNYSSELNVNALLLGDSALYLCASSLYSGGTDTQYFGPGTRLTVL.

The chain uses TRBV2 and TRBJ2-5, with 7 bases aligning to TRBD2. The CDR3 consists of 15 residues. J was trimmed by 2 bases and V by 3 bases; bases with no gene match: 6. Germline V lookup: CDR1 SNHLY, CDR2 FYNNEI. The CDR3 reads CASSDGAGGQETQYF. For the CDR3, the DNA is TGTGCCAGCAGTGACGGGGCCGGGGGGCAAGAGACCCAGTACTTC.

The chain uses TRBV5-6 and TRBJ2-5; a weak D match, TRBD2 (5 bases). Germline values: CDR1 SGHDT, CDR2 YYEEEE. The CDR3 extends over 15 amino acids. Trimming took 0 bases from V and 5 from J, leaving 14 bases between them. CDR3 sequence reads: CASSLAGDVGETQYF. The CDR3 DNA sequence: TGTGCCAGCAGCTTGGCCGGGGATGTGGGGGAGACCCAGTACTTC.